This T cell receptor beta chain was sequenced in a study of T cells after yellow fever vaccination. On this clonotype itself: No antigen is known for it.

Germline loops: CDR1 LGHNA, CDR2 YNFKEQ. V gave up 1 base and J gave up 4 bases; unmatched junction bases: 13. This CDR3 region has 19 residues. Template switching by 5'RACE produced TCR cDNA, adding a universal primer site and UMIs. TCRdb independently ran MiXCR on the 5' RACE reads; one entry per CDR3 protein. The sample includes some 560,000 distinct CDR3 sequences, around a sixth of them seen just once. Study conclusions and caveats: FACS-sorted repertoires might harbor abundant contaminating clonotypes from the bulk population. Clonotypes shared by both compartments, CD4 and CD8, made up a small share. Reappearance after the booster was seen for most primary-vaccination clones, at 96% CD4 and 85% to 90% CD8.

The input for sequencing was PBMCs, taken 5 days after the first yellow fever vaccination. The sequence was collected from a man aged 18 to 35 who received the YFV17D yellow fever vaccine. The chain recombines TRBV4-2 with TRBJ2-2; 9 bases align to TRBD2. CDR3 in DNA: TGTGCCAGCAGCCAAGGCGGGACACTCGGCGGGGGGGGCACCGGGGAGCTGTTTTTT. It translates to CASSQGGTLGGGGTGELFF.